The clone carrying this TCR beta chain was picked up many times. The sample is drawn from a study of T cells in Graves' hyperthyroidism and ophthalmopathy. Germline V gene sequence: CDR1 SEHNR, CDR2 FQNEAQ (reference sequence). J was trimmed by 6 bases and V by 5 bases; bases with no gene match: 3. The CDR3 runs to 12 residues. TCR beta CDR3 sequences were amplified from RNA transcripts. In the first-round RT-PCR of the TCR CDR3, the HTBI primer set was used. MiXCR, applied by TCRdb to the multiplex PCR reads, yields one record per CDR3 protein. The table lists about 210,000 distinct CDR3 sequences, about 16% of them singletons, with roughly two fifths in the top ten.

The source is a middle-aged man with Graves' hyperthyroidism. The sequenced sample was blood. The chain joins TRBV7-9 to TRBJ1-1; 7 bases are a match to TRBD1. The CDR3 loop reads CASSRTGAEAFF. The CDR3 nucleotides are TGTGCCAGCAGCCGAACAGGGGCTGAAGCTTTCTTT.